A single T cell receptor beta chain is shown here with its context. The sample comes from a study of Ad26.COV2.S vaccination and SARS-CoV-2 variants. Study-level information: Donor was one of the participants in the Ad26.COV2.S arm of the COV1001 trial.

The CDR3 has 13 amino acids. Germline lookup yields CDR1 SEHNR and CDR2 FQNEAQ (reference sequence). The ends were cut back, 4 bases at V and 7 bases at J, with 10 bases in the middle. Treatment reported: roughly 19 received Ad26.COV2.S at low or high dose, single or two shots; roughly 5 received placebo; per-sample allocation not given. The samples were gathered on day 63 after the first injection of vaccine or placebo. Vaccination used an Ad26 vector expressing Wuhan-strain SARS-CoV-2 spike. The table came from immunoSEQ multiplex PCR; TCRdb's copy has only in-frame clones and leaves some out. The table shows 430,000 or so clones, with around nine tenths occurring only once.

Sequencing used peripheral blood, obtained in a trial of Ad26.COV2.S vaccine versus placebo. This receptor was obtained from a person aged 18 to 65 who received the Ad26.COV2.S COVID-19 vaccine or a placebo. The chain uses TRBV7-9 and TRBJ2-2; no definite D call. CDR3 amino acids: CASSSQWGGELFF. The CDR3 region has the DNA TGTGCCAGCAGCTCACAATGGGGCGGGGAGCTGTTTTTT.